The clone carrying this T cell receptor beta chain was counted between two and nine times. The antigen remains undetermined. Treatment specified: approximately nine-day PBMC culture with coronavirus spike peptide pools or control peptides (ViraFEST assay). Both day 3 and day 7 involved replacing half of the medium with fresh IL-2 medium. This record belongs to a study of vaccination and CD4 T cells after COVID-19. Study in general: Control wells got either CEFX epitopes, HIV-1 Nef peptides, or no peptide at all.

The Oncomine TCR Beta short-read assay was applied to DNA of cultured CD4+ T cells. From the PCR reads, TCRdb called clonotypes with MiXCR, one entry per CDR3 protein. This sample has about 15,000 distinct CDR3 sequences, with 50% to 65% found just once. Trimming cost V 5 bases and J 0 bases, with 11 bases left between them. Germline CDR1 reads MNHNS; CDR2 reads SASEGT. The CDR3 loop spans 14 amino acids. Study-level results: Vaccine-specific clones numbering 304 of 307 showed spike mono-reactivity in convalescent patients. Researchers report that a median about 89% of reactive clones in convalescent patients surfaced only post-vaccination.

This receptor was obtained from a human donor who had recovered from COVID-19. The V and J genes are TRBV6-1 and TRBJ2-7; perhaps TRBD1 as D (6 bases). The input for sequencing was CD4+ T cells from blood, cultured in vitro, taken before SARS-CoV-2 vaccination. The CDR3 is CASSPTGHSYEQYF. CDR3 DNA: TGTGCCAGCAGTCCGACAGGTCACTCCTACGAGCAGTACTTC.